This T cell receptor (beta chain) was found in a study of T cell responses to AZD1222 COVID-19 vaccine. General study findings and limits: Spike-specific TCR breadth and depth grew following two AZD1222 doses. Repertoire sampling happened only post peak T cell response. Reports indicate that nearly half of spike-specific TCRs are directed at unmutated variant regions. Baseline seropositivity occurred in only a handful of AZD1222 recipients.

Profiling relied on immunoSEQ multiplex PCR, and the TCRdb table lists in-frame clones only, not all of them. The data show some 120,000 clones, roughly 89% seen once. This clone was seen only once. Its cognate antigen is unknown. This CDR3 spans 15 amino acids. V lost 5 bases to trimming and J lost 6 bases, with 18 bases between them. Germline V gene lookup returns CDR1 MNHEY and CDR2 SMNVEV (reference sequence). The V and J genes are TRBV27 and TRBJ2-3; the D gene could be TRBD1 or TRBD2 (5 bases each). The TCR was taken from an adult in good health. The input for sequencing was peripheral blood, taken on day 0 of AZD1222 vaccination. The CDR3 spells CASSPGWGKWDTQYF. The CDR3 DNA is TGTGCCAGCAGTCCCGGGTGGGGGAAATGGGATACGCAGTATTTT.